This entry lists 5 T cell receptor beta chains sequenced from one sample in a study of technical replicates of blood from four donors. TCRdb's table, derived via immunoSEQ multiplex PCR, lists solely in-frame clones and lacks some. This table holds approximately 82,000 clones, about 90% found once. The sequenced sample was T cells isolated from PBMCs. The receptors here all came from a human donor in good health.

V is TRBV27 and J is TRBJ1-3; D not resolved. Trimming shortened V by 2 bases and J by 7 bases, and 9 bases separated the two germline ends. This CDR3 has 13 residues. Germline V gives CDR1 MNHEY, CDR2 SMNVEV (reference sequence). CDR3 residues: CASSLQPGNTIYF. The CDR3 nucleotides read TGTGCCAGCAGTTTACAACCCGGGAACACCATATATTTT.

The V call is TRBV7-2, the J call TRBJ2-7; D is possibly TRBD1 (6 bases). Trimming removed 0 bases from V and 2 bases from J, with 14 bases in between. From germline, CDR1 is SGHTA and CDR2 FQGNSA. The CDR3 sequence is 16 residues long. CDR3: CASSLAQAGAPYEQYF. The CDR3 nucleotides are TGTGCCAGCAGCTTAGCGCAGGCAGGGGCCCCCTACGAGCAGTACTTC.

As DNA, the CDR3 is TGCAGCGTTGCATCCACAGGGAGGGCGGTCCTTGGCGAGCAGTACTTC. It yields the protein CSVASTGRAVLGEQYF. The chain carries TRBV29-1 and TRBJ2-7; TRBD2 might be the D (7 bases). The ends were cut back, 4 bases at V and 6 bases at J, with 25 bases in the middle. The germline CDR1 and CDR2 sequences are SQVTM and ANQGSEA. The CDR3 loop spans 16 amino acids.

This clone appeared once. This rearrangement joins TRBV7-2 to TRBJ2-2; 9 bases line up with TRBD2. The CDR3 contains 18 residues. CDR1 and CDR2 (germline): SGHTA, FQGNSA. With V trimmed by 5 bases and J by 3 bases, 13 bases remained unmatched. The CDR3: CASSQGRAGGPYTGELFF. The CDR3, as DNA: TGTGCCAGCAGCCAGGGGAGGGCGGGAGGGCCCTACACCGGGGAGCTGTTTTTT.

The chain's CDR3 is CASSPSQGGTEAFF. DNA for the CDR3: TGTGCCAGCTCACCATCTCAGGGTGGCACTGAAGCTTTCTTT. The genes are TRBV18 and TRBJ1-1, with a possible D match to TRBD1 (5 bases). Deletions cut 2 bases from V and 4 bases from J, with 11 bases between. The CDR3 is 14 residues long. Germline V gene lookup returns CDR1 KGHSH and CDR2 LQKENI.